This T cell receptor (beta chain) originates from a study of human T cells and chemical hapten exposure. Unfractionated whole blood served as the source for total RNA extraction. Germline V gene sequence: CDR1 GTSNPN, CDR2 SVGIG (reference sequence). The CDR3 contains 12 residues. Trimming pared 8 bases from V and 2 bases from J, leaving 12 bases between. TCRdb re-called the 5' RACE reads through MiXCR, storing one row per CDR3 protein. The data hold about 110,000 distinct CDR3 sequences, with 19% observed a single time. In its sample, this clonotype was seen a few times. V gene TRBV30 combines with J gene TRBJ1-2, with D unclear. The TCR sequence derives from a human donor in good health. The CDR3 coding sequence is TGTGCCCTCCAGAGGTCCAACTATGGCTACACCTTC. Translation gives CALQRSNYGYTF.